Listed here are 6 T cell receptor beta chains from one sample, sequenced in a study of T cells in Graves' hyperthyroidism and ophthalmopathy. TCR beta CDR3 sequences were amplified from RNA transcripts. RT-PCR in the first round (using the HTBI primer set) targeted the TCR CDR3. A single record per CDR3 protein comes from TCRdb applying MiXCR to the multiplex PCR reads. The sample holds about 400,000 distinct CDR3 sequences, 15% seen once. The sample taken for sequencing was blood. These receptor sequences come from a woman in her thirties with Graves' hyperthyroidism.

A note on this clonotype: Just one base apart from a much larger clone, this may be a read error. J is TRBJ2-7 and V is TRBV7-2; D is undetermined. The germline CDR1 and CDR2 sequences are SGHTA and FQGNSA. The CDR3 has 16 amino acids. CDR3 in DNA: TGTGCCGGCAGCTATAGGCCAGGTTCTATCCTCTACGAGCAGTACTTC. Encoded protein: CAGSYRPGSILYEQYF.

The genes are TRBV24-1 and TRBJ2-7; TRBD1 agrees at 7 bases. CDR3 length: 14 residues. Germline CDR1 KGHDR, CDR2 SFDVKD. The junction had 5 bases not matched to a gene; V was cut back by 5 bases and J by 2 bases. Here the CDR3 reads CATSAPGGAYEQYF. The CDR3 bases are TGTGCCACCAGTGCCCCAGGGGGAGCCTACGAGCAGTACTTC.

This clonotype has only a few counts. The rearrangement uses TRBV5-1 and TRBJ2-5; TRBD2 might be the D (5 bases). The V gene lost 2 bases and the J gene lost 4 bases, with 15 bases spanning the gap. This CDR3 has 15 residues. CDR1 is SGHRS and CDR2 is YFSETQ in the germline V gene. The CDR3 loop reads CASSLGAGWVETQYF. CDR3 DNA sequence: TGCGCCAGCAGCTTAGGTGCGGGCTGGGTAGAGACCCAGTACTTC.

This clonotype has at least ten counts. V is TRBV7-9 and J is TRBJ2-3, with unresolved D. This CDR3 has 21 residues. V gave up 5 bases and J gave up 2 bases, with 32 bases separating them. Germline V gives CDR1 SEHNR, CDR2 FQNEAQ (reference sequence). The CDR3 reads CASSPSRKGRISSQPTDTQYF. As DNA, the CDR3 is TGTGCCAGCAGCCCATCTCGTAAAGGGCGGATATCCTCTCAACCCACAGATACGCAGTATTTT.

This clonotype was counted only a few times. In nucleotides, the CDR3 is TGCGCCAGCAGTTCCCTTCGGGACTATCTTAGCACAGATACGCAGTATTTT. Its translation is CASSSLRDYLSTDTQYF. The V call is TRBV10-2, the J call TRBJ2-3, with TRBD2 identical over 7 bases. Germline V gene data show CDR1 as WSHSY and CDR2 as SAAADI. There are 17 residues in the CDR3. The V and J ends lost 5 bases and 0 bases, in that order; junction bases with no gene match: 11.

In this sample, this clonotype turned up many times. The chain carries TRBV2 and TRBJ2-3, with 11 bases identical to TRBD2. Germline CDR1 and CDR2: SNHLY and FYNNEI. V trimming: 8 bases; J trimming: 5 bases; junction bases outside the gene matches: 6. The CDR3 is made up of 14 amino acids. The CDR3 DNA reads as TGTGCCAGCGGCCCCGGGACTAGCGGAGATACGCAGTATTTT. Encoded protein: CASGPGTSGDTQYF.